Below, 26 T cell receptor beta chains from the same sample are listed, as sequenced in a study of neurological immune-mediated disorders. TCRdb reprocessed the 5' RACE reads via MiXCR and lists one record per CDR3 protein. Altogether around 37,000 distinct CDR3 sequences are present, roughly 3.1% being singletons, with the ten largest covering around 8%. Stated time point: longitudinal time-point 1 (baseline). Sequencing was carried out using PBMCs. These receptors came from a woman aged 55-70 years with multiple sclerosis.

This clonotype was found many times. This sequence joins TRBV19 and TRBJ1-1; a weak D match, TRBD1 (5 bases). CDR3 length: 14 amino acids. Looked up from germline, CDR1 is LNHDA and CDR2 is SQIVND (reference sequence). With 5 bases removed from V and 1 base from J, the gap between germline ends came to 11 bases. In DNA, the CDR3 is TGTGCCAGTAGTTTTCGCAGGGCGAACACTGAAGCTTTCTTT. Protein: CASSFRRANTEAFF.

This clonotype was recorded many times. V gene TRBV5-1 combines with J gene TRBJ2-1, with D possibly TRBD1 on 5 matching bases. Germline V lookup: CDR1 SGHRS, CDR2 YFSETQ. V was clipped by 7 bases and J by 4 bases, with 15 bases between them. The CDR3 covers 14 residues. CDR3 protein: CASRSGQPYNEQFF. The CDR3, as DNA: TGCGCCAGCCGCTCAGGGCAGCCTTACAATGAGCAGTTCTTC.

This clonotype was detected many times. CDR3 region: CASSRNPRRETQYF. CDR3 DNA sequence: TGTGCCAGCAGCAGGAACCCGAGACGAGAGACCCAGTACTTC. The V and J genes are TRBV3-1 and TRBJ2-5; no clear D. This CDR3 is built from 14 residues. The V gene lost 5 bases and the J gene lost 4 bases, with 14 bases spanning the gap. Germline CDR1 and CDR2: LGHDT and YNNKEL (reference sequence).

In its sample, this clonotype was seen many times. V and J are TRBV6-2 or TRBV6-3 and TRBJ2-7, with 9 bases fitting TRBD1. The CDR3 has 12 amino acids. The junction had 3 bases not matched to a gene; V was cut back by 6 bases and J by 6 bases. CDR1 is MNHEY, CDR2 SVGEGT, per germline. The CDR3 nucleotides read TGTGCCAGCAGGAACAGGGGGCGCGAGCAGTACTTC. Protein sequence: CASRNRGREQYF.

In its sample, this clonotype was seen many times. The chain links TRBV28 to TRBJ2-1; D ambiguous. The CDR3 spans 15 residues. Germline-derived CDR1 and CDR2 are MDHEN and SYDVKM. Trimming stripped 3 bases from V and 14 bases from J, with 23 bases between. This chain's CDR3 is CASSLSVSLAGVEFF. In nucleotides, the CDR3 is TGTGCCAGCAGTTTGTCCGTCAGTCTCGCTGGGGTGGAGTTCTTC.

This clonotype was seen at least ten times. CDR3 residues: CASSQGRRDTGELFF. The CDR3 region has the DNA TGCGCCAGCAGCCAGGGACGTCGGGACACCGGGGAGCTGTTTTTT. The rearrangement joins TRBV5-1 to TRBJ2-2; D could derive from TRBD1 or TRBD2 (5 bases each). V was pared by 4 bases and J by 3 bases, with 13 bases between. Germline-derived CDR1 and CDR2 are SGHRS and YFSETQ. The CDR3 covers 15 residues.

This clonotype showed up many times. The V and J genes are TRBV10-2 and TRBJ1-2; D not certain. V gave up 3 bases and J gave up 6 bases, with 11 bases separating them. Germline CDR1 WSHSY, CDR2 SAAADI. The length of the CDR3 is 13 residues. This CDR3 is CASSDSRGDGYTF. The CDR3 DNA reads as TGCGCCAGCAGTGACAGCCGCGGTGATGGCTACACCTTC.

Many counts were recorded for this clonotype. The J gene is TRBJ1-1, the V gene TRBV5-1, with 9 bases matching TRBD1. V shed 0 bases, J shed 1 base, and the junction held 4 bases outside the gene matches. Germline-derived CDR1 and CDR2 are SGHRS and YFSETQ. This CDR3 contains 16 residues. CDR3 bases: TGCGCCAGCAGCTTGGTACAGGGGGCTGCGAACACTGAAGCTTTCTTT. Translating it yields CASSLVQGAANTEAFF. The whole variable domain, filled in from reference TRBV5-1 and TRBJ1-1, reads KAGVTQTPRYLIKTRGQQVTLSCSPISGHRSVSWYQQTPGQGLQFLFEYFSETQRNKGNFPGRFSGRQFSNSRSEMNVSTLELGDSALYLCASSLVQGAANTEAFFGQGTRLTVV.

This clonotype was seen repeatedly, ten times or more. The chain couples TRBV5-1 to TRBJ1-1; D perhaps matches TRBD1 (5 bases). The CDR3 loop spans 16 amino acids. V was shortened by 0 bases and J by 1 base, with 13 bases between the two germline ends. Per the germline V gene, CDR1 is SGHRS and CDR2 is YFSETQ. DNA of the CDR3: TGCGCCAGCAGCTTGGGGGACGGAGGATCGAACACTGAAGCTTTCTTT. This codes for CASSLGDGGSNTEAFF.

This clonotype was seen at least ten times. The V call is TRBV5-4, the J call TRBJ1-1, with D unclear. V was clipped by 0 bases and J by 0 bases, with 3 bases between them. The germline V gene has CDR1 SGHNT and CDR2 YYREEE (reference sequence). The CDR3 has 13 amino acids. The CDR3 reads CASSLDLNTEAFF. As DNA, the CDR3 is TGTGCCAGCAGCTTGGACCTGAACACTGAAGCTTTCTTT. Combining the CDR3 with reference TRBV5-4 and TRBJ1-1 gives the whole variable domain ETGVTQSPTHLIKTRGQQVTLRCSSQSGHNTVSWYQQALGQGPQFIFQYYREEENGRGNFPPRFSGLQFPNYSSELNVNALELDDSALYLCASSLDLNTEAFFGQGTRLTVV.

This clonotype was counted between two and nine times. This chain joins TRBV5-1 and TRBJ2-7, with D possibly TRBD1 on 6 matching bases. This CDR3 is built from 14 residues. In germline, CDR1 is SGHRS, CDR2 YFSETQ. Trimming removed 6 bases at V and 0 bases at J, with 13 bases between. The CDR3 DNA sequence: TGCGCCAGCAAGGGACAAACGAGCTCCTACGAGCAGTACTTC. This sequence encodes CASKGQTSSYEQYF.

This clonotype was detected ten times or more. The chain has TRBV12-3 or TRBV12-4 and TRBJ1-1; D gene ambiguous. The CDR3 is 14 residues long. The V and J ends lost 6 bases and 0 bases respectively, with 11 bases between them. This chain's CDR3 is CASSPRTVNTEAFF. CDR3 bases: TGTGCCAGCAGCCCCCGGACGGTGAACACTGAAGCTTTCTTT.

This clonotype was seen repeatedly, ten times or more. The genes are TRBV5-1 and TRBJ1-1; TRBD1 matches at 8 bases. V lost 4 bases, J lost 4 bases, and 9 bases stayed unmatched. The length of the CDR3 is 15 residues. Germline values: CDR1 SGHRS, CDR2 YFSETQ. Here the CDR3 reads CASSPEDRDFTEAFF. The CDR3 DNA follows: TGCGCCAGCAGCCCGGAGGACAGGGACTTCACTGAAGCTTTCTTT.

In its sample, this clonotype was seen a few times. This chain connects TRBV12-3 or TRBV12-4 to TRBJ1-4; 8 bases agree with TRBD1. The V gene end was trimmed by 7 bases and the J gene end by 1 base; junction bases not matched to a gene: 5. CDR3 size: 15 residues. The CDR3 DNA reads as TGTGCCAGCACTCAGGGGGCGATAACTAATGAAAAACTGTTTTTT. Its protein is CASTQGAITNEKLFF.

This clonotype was detected ten times or more. The chain couples TRBV5-5 to TRBJ1-1; 7 bases match TRBD1. The CDR3 sequence is 14 residues long. CDR1 and CDR2 from the germline V gene are SGHKS and YYEKEE (reference sequence). The junction had 6 bases not matched to a gene; V was cut back by 4 bases and J by 3 bases. The CDR3 DNA reads TGTGCCAGCAGCATTCAGGGACAGTACACTGAAGCTTTCTTT. Protein: CASSIQGQYTEAFF.

This clonotype was counted at least ten times. The chain carries TRBV20-1 and TRBJ1-3, with D possibly TRBD1 on 6 matching bases. CDR3 length: 14 residues. Trimming took off 6 bases at V and 4 bases at J, with 16 bases between the two ends. The germline V gene encodes CDR1 DFQATT and CDR2 SNEGSKA (reference sequence). CDR3 amino acids: CSAQARGPGNTIYF. The CDR3 DNA follows: TGCAGTGCCCAAGCCCGGGGGCCAGGAAACACCATATATTTT.

Ten or more counts support this clonotype. The genes are TRBV20-1 and TRBJ2-2; 7 bases fit TRBD2. CDR3 length equals 15 residues. Germline CDR1 is DFQATT and CDR2 is SNEGSKA (reference sequence). The V and J ends lost 2 bases and 1 base, in that order; junction bases with no gene match: 4. The CDR3 nucleotides read TGCAGTGCTAGACCACCGGGGGGGAACACCGGGGAGCTGTTTTTT. Translation: CSARPPGGNTGELFF.

The gene calls are TRBV5-1 and TRBJ1-1; TRBD1 matches 8 bases. This CDR3 has 14 amino acids. J was trimmed by 5 bases and V by 7 bases; bases with no gene match: 10. Germline V gives CDR1 SGHRS, CDR2 YFSETQ. The CDR3 nucleotides are TGCGCCAGCTGGGGAGACAGGGGACGGACTGAAGCTTTCTTT. The encoded protein is CASWGDRGRTEAFF.

In this sample, this clonotype turned up many times. The rearrangement joins TRBV5-5 to TRBJ1-4; D is undetermined. CDR1 is SGHKS, CDR2 YYEKEE, per germline (reference sequence). The CDR3 has 15 residues. V gave up 3 bases and J gave up 5 bases, with 14 bases separating them. The CDR3 here is CASSYRAFGNEKLFF. DNA of the CDR3: TGTGCCAGCAGCTACCGAGCCTTCGGCAATGAAAAACTGTTTTTT.

This clonotype has ten or more counts. The V gene is TRBV7-2, the J gene TRBJ1-1, with D uncertain. Germline values: CDR1 SGHTA, CDR2 FQGNSA. Trimming pared 5 bases from V and 0 bases from J, leaving 7 bases between. CDR3 length: 13 amino acids. The CDR3 region has the DNA TGTGCCAGCAGCCCCTGGATGAACACTGAAGCTTTCTTT. Translating gives CASSPWMNTEAFF.

This clonotype came up many times. This chain links TRBV18 with TRBJ2-1; 9 positions agree with TRBD1. Trimming removed 6 bases from V and 9 bases from J; junction bases left unmatched: 12. The CDR3 has 15 residues. From germline, CDR1 is KGHSH and CDR2 LQKENI. The CDR3 nucleotides read TGTGCCAGCTCGACCGGGACAGGGAAGTCGGGTGAGCAGTTCTTC. Protein: CASSTGTGKSGEQFF.

At least ten counts were recorded for this clonotype. The J gene is TRBJ1-1, the V gene TRBV7-2; no clear D gene. Germline loops: CDR1 SGHTA, CDR2 FQGNSA. The CDR3 is 13 amino acids. V lost 4 bases and J 1 base, leaving 7 bases between the germline ends. CDR3 sequence (DNA): TGTGCCAGCAGCTCTCAAGAGAACACTGAAGCTTTCTTT. This gives the protein CASSSQENTEAFF.

This clonotype was seen ten or more times. The chain joins TRBV5-1 to TRBJ2-2, with D unresolved. Germline V lookup: CDR1 SGHRS, CDR2 YFSETQ. V lost 2 bases to trimming and J lost 6 bases, with 2 bases between them. The CDR3 is made up of 11 amino acids. CDR3 amino acids: CASSFSGELFF. CDR3 nucleotides: TGCGCCAGCAGCTTTTCCGGGGAGCTGTTTTTT. Together with reference TRBV5-1 and TRBJ2-2, the CDR3 gives the full variable domain: KAGVTQTPRYLIKTRGQQVTLSCSPISGHRSVSWYQQTPGQGLQFLFEYFSETQRNKGNFPGRFSGRQFSNSRSEMNVSTLELGDSALYLCASSFSGELFFGEGSRLTVL.

In its sample, this clonotype was seen many times. The gene calls are TRBV18 and TRBJ1-1, with 7 nucleotides matching TRBD1. The CDR3 has 15 residues. CDR1 is KGHSH and CDR2 is LQKENI in the germline V gene. The V and J ends lost 6 bases and 2 bases, in that order; junction bases with no gene match: 9. The CDR3 spells CASSAGTVFNTEAFF. CDR3 nucleotides: TGTGCCAGCTCGGCCGGGACAGTCTTTAACACTGAAGCTTTCTTT.

This clonotype came up many times. The rearrangement links TRBV3-1 to TRBJ2-1; 7 bases map to TRBD1. CDR3 length: 14 residues. Germline V gives CDR1 LGHDT, CDR2 YNNKEL (reference sequence). Trimming at V came to 5 bases and at J to 0 bases, leaving 1 base not matched to a gene. CDR3 in DNA: TGTGCCAGCAGCGACAGGGCCTCCTACAATGAGCAGTTCTTC. This encodes CASSDRASYNEQFF.

This clonotype was detected ten times or more. This rearrangement joins TRBV15 to TRBJ1-5; no definite D call. There are 16 residues in the CDR3. Trimming shortened V by 1 base and J by 5 bases, and 15 bases separated the two germline ends. Germline V CDR1 and CDR2: LNHNV, YYDKDF (reference sequence). The CDR3 spells CATSRAEGYGDQPQHF. The CDR3, as DNA: TGTGCCACCAGCAGAGCCGAGGGTTATGGGGATCAGCCCCAGCATTTT.